The 30 T cell receptor beta chains reported below all come from one sample, sequenced in a study of blood T cell repertoires in COVID-19. Using immunoSEQ multiplex PCR, the repertoire was profiled, and TCRdb retains in-frame clones only, with some absent. The sample carries almost 70,000 clones, 88% recorded once. Input material: peripheral blood. The source is a woman between 65 and 79 years old with acute or convalescent COVID-19.

V gene TRBV5-5 combines with J gene TRBJ2-3; 8 positions agree with TRBD1. Losses at the gene ends were 2 bases for V and 0 bases for J; bases not matched to a gene: 5. Germline assignment: CDR1 SGHKS and CDR2 YYEKEE (reference sequence). The length of the CDR3 is 16 residues. Here the CDR3 reads CASSFSGGPSTDTQYF. The CDR3 DNA follows: TGTGCCAGCAGCTTCTCAGGGGGCCCTAGCACAGATACGCAGTATTTT. The whole variable domain, remainder taken from reference TRBV5-5 and TRBJ2-3, is DAGVTQSPTHLIKTRGQQVTLRCSPISGHKSVSWYQQVLGQGPQFIFQYYEKEERGRGNFPDRFSARQFPNYSSELNVNALLLGDSALYLCASSFSGGPSTDTQYFGPGTRLTVL.

The chain recombines TRBV19 with TRBJ2-3; 8 positions match TRBD1. This CDR3 contains 16 residues. Per germline, CDR1 LNHDA and CDR2 SQIVND (reference sequence). The J segment lost 2 bases and the V segment lost 3 bases, leaving 7 bases of the junction unmatched. The CDR3 region has the DNA TGTGCCAGTAGTATTGGTACAGGGGGGACCACAGATACGCAGTATTTT. Translating gives CASSIGTGGTTDTQYF.

V gene TRBV11-2 combines with J gene TRBJ2-4, with TRBD2 matching over 8 bases. This CDR3 contains 16 residues. Losses at the gene ends were 0 bases for V and 0 bases for J; bases not matched to a gene: 1. Germline V gene data show CDR1 as SGHAT and CDR2 as FQNNGV. CDR3 coding DNA: TGTGCCAGCAGCTTAGATCTAGCGGGAGCCAAAAACATTCAGTACTTC. Residues: CASSLDLAGAKNIQYF.

This rearrangement joins TRBV20-1 to TRBJ2-7; TRBD1 is a possible D gene (6 bases). This CDR3 is 12 amino acids long. CDR1 DFQATT and CDR2 SNEGSKA come from the germline V gene (reference sequence). Deletions cut 3 bases from V and 5 bases from J, with 11 bases between. The CDR3 loop reads CSASSGADEQYF. CDR3 sequence (DNA): TGCAGTGCTAGTTCAGGGGCGGACGAGCAGTACTTC.

This clone was observed once. The chain recombines TRBV6-1 with TRBJ2-2, with D unclear. The CDR3 covers 14 residues. V was shortened by 2 bases and J by 1 base, with 5 bases between the two germline ends. Germline V gene sequence: CDR1 MNHNS, CDR2 SASEGT. The DNA of the CDR3 is TGTGCCAGCAGTGAAATGAGGAACACCGGGGAGCTGTTTTTT. Its translation is CASSEMRNTGELFF.

The J gene is TRBJ2-1, the V gene TRBV28; a weak D match, TRBD2 (6 bases). V dropped 6 bases and J dropped 4 bases, with 7 bases sitting between them. This CDR3 comprises 12 residues. CDR1 is MDHEN and CDR2 is SYDVKM in the germline V gene. The CDR3 is CASRLAYNEQFF. The DNA for the CDR3 is TGTGCCAGCAGGCTAGCGTACAATGAGCAGTTCTTC.

The CDR3 protein is CASSERGDRGGGYTF. The CDR3 DNA sequence: TGTGCCAGCAGCGAGAGGGGGGACAGGGGAGGAGGCTACACCTTC. The chain uses TRBV5-4 and TRBJ1-2; 10 bases line up with TRBD1. CDR3 length: 15 amino acids. Trimming cost V 4 bases and J 8 bases; bases outside gene matches: 11. Germline V gives CDR1 SGHNT, CDR2 YYREEE (reference sequence).

V gene TRBV5-8 combines with J gene TRBJ1-1, with D unresolved. Trimming cost V 0 bases and J 1 base, with 4 bases left between them. Germline-derived CDR1 and CDR2 are SGHTS and YDEGEE. The CDR3 is 13 residues long. The CDR3: CASSLERNTEAFF. CDR3 DNA sequence: TGTGCCAGCAGCTTGGAGAGGAACACTGAAGCTTTCTTT.

V usage is TRBV15 and J usage is TRBJ1-4; 12 bases agree with TRBD1. J lost 0 bases, V lost 3 bases, and 14 bases had no gene match. From germline, CDR1 is LNHNV and CDR2 YYDKDF (reference sequence). The CDR3 covers 21 residues. CDR3 bases: TGTGCCACCAGCAGGTCCTCCGGGGACAGGGGGCCCGGAGCAACTAATGAAAAACTGTTTTTT. Translating gives CATSRSSGDRGPGATNEKLFF.

J is TRBJ1-2 and V is TRBV6-5, with unresolved D. Germline V lookup: CDR1 MNHEY, CDR2 SVGAGI. The CDR3 is made up of 14 amino acids. V was trimmed by 5 bases and J by 4 bases, leaving 14 bases between them. The DNA of the CDR3 is TGTGCCAGCAGTCCACCCGGGAGTTCCTATGGCTACACCTTC. Residues: CASSPPGSSYGYTF.

The chain has TRBV2 and TRBJ1-2, with 8 bases matching TRBD1. J lost 5 bases, V lost 8 bases, and 13 bases had no gene match. Germline V gene sequence: CDR1 SNHLY, CDR2 FYNNEI. The CDR3 has 15 amino acids. The CDR3 nucleotides are TGTGCCAGCCGGGCCCCCGACAGGGGCGAGTATGGCTACACCTTC. It translates to CASRAPDRGEYGYTF.

V usage is TRBV28 and J usage is TRBJ1-1, with 9 bases that match TRBD1. The trim removed 5 bases at V and 7 bases at J, leaving 14 bases unmatched. The germline gives CDR1 MDHEN, CDR2 SYDVKM. This CDR3 is 16 amino acids long. CDR3 sequence: CASSPIGDRVEGEAFF. In nucleotides, the CDR3 is TGTGCCAGCAGTCCCATCGGGGACAGGGTTGAAGGTGAAGCTTTCTTT.

This clone occurred a few times. This chain uses TRBV5-1 with TRBJ1-1; no clear D gene. Germline lookup yields CDR1 SGHRS and CDR2 YFSETQ. There are 14 residues in the CDR3. V was clipped by 4 bases and J by 4 bases, with 14 bases between them. The CDR3 here is CASSRHSPSTEAFF. In DNA form, the CDR3 reads TGCGCCAGCAGCCGACACAGTCCGAGCACTGAAGCTTTCTTT.

The gene calls are TRBV29-1 and TRBJ2-3, with 7 bases fitting TRBD1. J gave up 4 bases and V 6 bases, and 7 bases lay outside the gene matches. Germline V gene lookup returns CDR1 SQVTM and CDR2 ANQGSEA. The CDR3 is 13 amino acids. The CDR3 is CSVGDRAPDTQYF. The CDR3 DNA reads TGCAGCGTGGGAGACAGGGCCCCAGATACGCAGTATTTT.

The V call is TRBV5-8, the J call TRBJ2-7; 11 bases fit TRBD1. Germline CDR1 SGHTS, CDR2 YDEGEE. V shed 4 bases and J 2 bases; nucleotides not matched to a gene: 5. This CDR3 has 15 amino acids. CDR3 sequence (DNA): TGTGCCAGCAGCCTGGGGACAGGGGGGACCTACGAGCAGTACTTC. This translates into CASSLGTGGTYEQYF.

The chain couples TRBV4-2 to TRBJ1-1; D not resolved. The germline CDR1 and CDR2 sequences are LGHNA and YNFKEQ. The CDR3 contains 13 residues. V was clipped by 9 bases and J by 5 bases, with 16 bases between them. The CDR3 is CASMVGEFTEAFF. The CDR3, as DNA: TGTGCCAGTATGGTCGGGGAGTTTACTGAAGCTTTCTTT.

This sequence joins TRBV6-5 and TRBJ2-1; D remains ambiguous. The germline V and J ends were trimmed by 2 bases and 15 bases, with 11 bases remaining between them. Germline assignment: CDR1 MNHEY and CDR2 SVGAGI. The CDR3 sequence is 11 residues long. Here the CDR3 reads CASSYGSIPFF. The CDR3 DNA reads as TGTGCCAGCAGTTACGGCTCAATACCGTTCTTC.

V usage is TRBV15 and J usage is TRBJ2-6; 12 positions agree with TRBD1. The V gene's germline CDR1 is LNHNV and CDR2 YYDKDF (reference sequence). The CDR3 has 20 residues. V shed 3 bases and J 2 bases; nucleotides not matched to a gene: 11. The CDR3 region has the DNA TGTGCCACCAGCAGTCTTTCAAGGGACAGGGGGCTCACTGGGGCCAACGTCCTGACTTTC. Its protein is CATSSLSRDRGLTGANVLTF.

This clone was found once. This rearrangement joins TRBV19 to TRBJ1-5, with TRBD1 as a possible D gene (6 bases). This CDR3 is built from 13 residues. Germline V gene data show CDR1 as LNHDA and CDR2 as SQIVND (reference sequence). The V end was cut by 7 bases, the J end by 6 bases, with 13 bases between. CDR3 sequence: CASTHREGQPQHF. CDR3 nucleotides: TGTGCCAGTACCCACAGGGAGGGTCAGCCCCAGCATTTT.

The rearrangement joins TRBV28 to TRBJ1-2; 12 positions agree with TRBD1. CDR1 MDHEN and CDR2 SYDVKM come from the germline V gene. J gave up 3 bases and V 5 bases, and 1 base lay outside the gene matches. The CDR3 contains 14 residues. CDR3 sequence reads: CASSGTGGHYGYTF. The CDR3 DNA reads as TGTGCCAGCAGTGGGACAGGGGGCCACTATGGCTACACCTTC.

The chain recombines TRBV4-2 with TRBJ2-2; the match to TRBD2 covers 10 bases. V was pared by 0 bases and J by 8 bases, with 6 bases of the junction left unmatched. The CDR3 is made up of 16 amino acids. CDR1 and CDR2 from the germline V gene are LGHNA and YNFKEQ. The DNA of the CDR3 is TGTGCCAGCAGCCAAGATCCGGGACTAGCGTCGGGGGAGCTGTTTTTT. It specifies CASSQDPGLASGELFF.

The chain carries TRBV29-1 and TRBJ1-1, with D maybe TRBD1 (5 bases). CDR3 length equals 13 residues. Germline CDR1 SQVTM, CDR2 ANQGSEA. V was clipped by 5 bases and J by 4 bases, with 14 bases between them. The CDR3 DNA sequence: TGCAGCGTTCCACACGACAGTAGCACTGAAGCTTTCTTT. Its translation is CSVPHDSSTEAFF.

This clone was counted once. The chain has TRBV3-1 (or the pseudogene TRBV3-2) and TRBJ2-3, with D possibly matching TRBD2 (5 bases). Trimming stripped 4 bases from V and 4 bases from J, with 12 bases between. There are 14 residues in the CDR3. Looked up from germline, CDR1 is LGHDT and CDR2 is YNNKEL (reference sequence). CDR3 residues: CASSPRGVADTQYF. The CDR3, as DNA: TGTGCCAGCAGCCCCCGGGGAGTTGCAGATACGCAGTATTTT.

The genes are TRBV24-1 and TRBJ1-2, with 7 bases lining up with TRBD1. J gave up 4 bases and V 3 bases, and 7 bases lay outside the gene matches. The CDR3 totals 15 residues. Per the germline V gene, CDR1 is KGHDR and CDR2 is SFDVKD. The CDR3 DNA follows: TGTGCCACCAGTGATGGGGACAGTTCCCTCTATGGCTACACCTTC. Protein product: CATSDGDSSLYGYTF.

The genes are TRBV7-9 and TRBJ1-1; possible D gene TRBD1, 5 bases. CDR1 is SEHNR and CDR2 is FQNEAQ in the germline V gene (reference sequence). The CDR3 is made up of 14 amino acids. V gave up 7 bases and J gave up 5 bases, with 17 bases separating them. CDR3 in DNA: TGTGCCAGCACCCCTACGGGGGGTAAGACTGAAGCTTTCTTT. Protein sequence: CASTPTGGKTEAFF.

The chain uses TRBV19 and TRBJ2-7; 7 bases fit TRBD2. The CDR3 contains 14 residues. Trimming took 5 bases from V and 2 from J; bases not matched to a gene: 6. Germline V lookup: CDR1 LNHDA, CDR2 SQIVND (reference sequence). The CDR3 protein is CASSLGGLTYEQYF. In DNA form, the CDR3 reads TGTGCCAGTAGTCTGGGAGGGCTTACCTACGAGCAGTACTTC.

The chain is built from TRBV4-2 and TRBJ1-5; a possible D gene is TRBD1 (5 bases). Trimming shortened V by 4 bases and J by 6 bases, and 13 bases separated the two germline ends. Germline CDR1 reads LGHNA; CDR2 reads YNFKEQ. This CDR3 comprises 14 residues. The CDR3 sequence: CASSPDSGGQPQHF. In DNA, the CDR3 is TGTGCCAGCAGCCCCGATTCGGGGGGTCAGCCCCAGCATTTT.

V gene TRBV25-1 combines with J gene TRBJ1-4; 9 nucleotides match TRBD1. V trimming: 4 bases; J trimming: 7 bases; junction bases outside the gene matches: 10. The CDR3 sequence is 16 residues long. Germline CDR1 MGHDK, CDR2 SYGVNS. This chain's CDR3 is CASSVFGTGLTEKLFF. The CDR3 DNA follows: TGTGCCAGCAGTGTCTTCGGGACAGGGTTGACTGAAAAACTGTTTTTT.

This rearrangement joins TRBV4-3 to TRBJ2-3; D is uncertain. The CDR3 runs to 15 residues. Germline V gene sequence: CDR1 LGHNA, CDR2 YSLEER. V was clipped by 0 bases and J by 1 base, with 8 bases between them. CDR3 sequence reads: CASSQDRVGTDTQYF. CDR3 DNA: TGCGCCAGCAGCCAAGATCGAGTGGGCACAGATACGCAGTATTTT.

The chain uses TRBV27 and TRBJ1-2, with D hard to call. Trimming removed 5 bases from V and 4 bases from J, with 14 bases in between. Germline CDR1 and CDR2: MNHEY and SMNVEV (reference sequence). This CDR3 has 14 amino acids. CDR3 amino acids: CASSKGSQSYGYTF. For the CDR3, the DNA is TGTGCCAGCAGTAAAGGGAGTCAGAGCTATGGCTACACCTTC.